This T cell receptor (beta chain) appears in the sequencing data of a study of human T cells and chemical hapten exposure. Looking at the study overall: Alopecia areata, totalis and universalis patients, mostly female, were included. Whole-study results and caveats: With patch test score, the counts of PT1 expanded TCRs showed a positive correlation.

Indicated time point: pre-sensitization, week 0. Treatment: therapeutic diphenylcyclopropenone sensitization with weekly scalp DPC. This clonotype was seen at least ten times. What it binds is unknown. Germline CDR1 GTSNPN, CDR2 SVGIG (reference sequence). The V end was cut by 8 bases, the J end by 7 bases, with 11 bases between. CDR3 length equals 10 residues. MiXCR, run by TCRdb on the RACE reads, gives a single entry per CDR3 protein. The profile shows about 46,000 distinct CDR3 sequences, 9.4% of them singletons. V usage is TRBV30 and J usage is TRBJ1-2; D not certain. The TCR was taken from a woman aged 40 to 50 with alopecia areata. Some clones in this sample may be carry-over from other donors' samples. Sample: whole blood, taken in connection with sensitization to the hapten diphenylcyclopropenone (DPC). In DNA form, the CDR3 reads TGTGCCACCTCCCTTGGTGGCTACACCTTC. It translates to CATSLGGYTF. The variable domain in full, completed from reference TRBV30 and TRBJ1-2, reads SQTIHQWPATLVQPVGSPLSLECTVEGTSNPNLYWYRQAAGRGLQLLFYSVGIGQISSEVPQNLSASRPQDRQFILSSKKLLLSDSGFYLCATSLGGYTFGSGTRLTVV.